The clone carrying this TCR beta chain has just a few counts. Its antigen is unknown. The record originates from a study of CD8+ T cells in alopecia areata. V gave up 4 bases and J gave up 5 bases, with 5 bases separating them. The germline V gene has CDR1 SQVTM and CDR2 ANQGSEA. This CDR3 contains 10 residues. RNA was isolated and reverse transcribed to cDNA, the sequencing template. The assay was immunoSEQ multiplex PCR, and TCRdb's table has in-frame clones only and misses some. The sample has roughly 150,000 clones, 45% to 60% seen once. Cell sorting was applied to PBMCs, and CD4+ and CD8+ T cells were collected. Findings of the study overall: Whereas mice showed it more clearly, TCR sharing across patients was murkier, possibly because of HLA.

The sequenced material came from CD4+ T cells sorted from blood. This TCR came from a human donor in good health. The gene calls are TRBV29-1 and TRBJ1-2, with unresolved D. The CDR3, as DNA: TGCAGCGTTGTGGGTTATGGCTACACCTTC. Amino acid sequence: CSVVGYGYTF.